In its sample, the clone carrying this T cell receptor (beta chain) was seen a few times. The antigen remains unidentified. This sample was taken from a study of T cell repertoires and HLA-DP antigens. Looking at the study overall: In vitro CD4+ alloreactivity was against HeLa-presented HLA-DP.

The PCR primers covered 54 TRBV and 13 TRBJ segments. TCRdb's copy holds only in-frame clones and misses some; the assay was immunoSEQ multiplex PCR. The data show roughly 120,000 clones, about 91% seen once. General study results and limits: Pre-culture clonality, approximately 0.037, was far below sorted CD137+ clonality of around 0.38. Responder cells were total CD4+ cells with a HeLa antigen-presenting system.

Germline V gives CDR1 GTSNPN, CDR2 SVGIG (reference sequence). Trimming pared 2 bases from V and 6 bases from J, leaving 10 bases between. The CDR3 has 12 amino acids. The sample taken for sequencing was CD4+ T cells from PBMCs. This receptor was taken from a woman between 18 and 29 years old in good health and CMV-seronegative. V gene TRBV30 combines with J gene TRBJ1-2; D is possibly TRBD1 (5 bases). CDR3 sequence (DNA): TGTGCCTGGAGTAGGGGAGGACATGGCTACACCTTC. It specifies CAWSRGGHGYTF.